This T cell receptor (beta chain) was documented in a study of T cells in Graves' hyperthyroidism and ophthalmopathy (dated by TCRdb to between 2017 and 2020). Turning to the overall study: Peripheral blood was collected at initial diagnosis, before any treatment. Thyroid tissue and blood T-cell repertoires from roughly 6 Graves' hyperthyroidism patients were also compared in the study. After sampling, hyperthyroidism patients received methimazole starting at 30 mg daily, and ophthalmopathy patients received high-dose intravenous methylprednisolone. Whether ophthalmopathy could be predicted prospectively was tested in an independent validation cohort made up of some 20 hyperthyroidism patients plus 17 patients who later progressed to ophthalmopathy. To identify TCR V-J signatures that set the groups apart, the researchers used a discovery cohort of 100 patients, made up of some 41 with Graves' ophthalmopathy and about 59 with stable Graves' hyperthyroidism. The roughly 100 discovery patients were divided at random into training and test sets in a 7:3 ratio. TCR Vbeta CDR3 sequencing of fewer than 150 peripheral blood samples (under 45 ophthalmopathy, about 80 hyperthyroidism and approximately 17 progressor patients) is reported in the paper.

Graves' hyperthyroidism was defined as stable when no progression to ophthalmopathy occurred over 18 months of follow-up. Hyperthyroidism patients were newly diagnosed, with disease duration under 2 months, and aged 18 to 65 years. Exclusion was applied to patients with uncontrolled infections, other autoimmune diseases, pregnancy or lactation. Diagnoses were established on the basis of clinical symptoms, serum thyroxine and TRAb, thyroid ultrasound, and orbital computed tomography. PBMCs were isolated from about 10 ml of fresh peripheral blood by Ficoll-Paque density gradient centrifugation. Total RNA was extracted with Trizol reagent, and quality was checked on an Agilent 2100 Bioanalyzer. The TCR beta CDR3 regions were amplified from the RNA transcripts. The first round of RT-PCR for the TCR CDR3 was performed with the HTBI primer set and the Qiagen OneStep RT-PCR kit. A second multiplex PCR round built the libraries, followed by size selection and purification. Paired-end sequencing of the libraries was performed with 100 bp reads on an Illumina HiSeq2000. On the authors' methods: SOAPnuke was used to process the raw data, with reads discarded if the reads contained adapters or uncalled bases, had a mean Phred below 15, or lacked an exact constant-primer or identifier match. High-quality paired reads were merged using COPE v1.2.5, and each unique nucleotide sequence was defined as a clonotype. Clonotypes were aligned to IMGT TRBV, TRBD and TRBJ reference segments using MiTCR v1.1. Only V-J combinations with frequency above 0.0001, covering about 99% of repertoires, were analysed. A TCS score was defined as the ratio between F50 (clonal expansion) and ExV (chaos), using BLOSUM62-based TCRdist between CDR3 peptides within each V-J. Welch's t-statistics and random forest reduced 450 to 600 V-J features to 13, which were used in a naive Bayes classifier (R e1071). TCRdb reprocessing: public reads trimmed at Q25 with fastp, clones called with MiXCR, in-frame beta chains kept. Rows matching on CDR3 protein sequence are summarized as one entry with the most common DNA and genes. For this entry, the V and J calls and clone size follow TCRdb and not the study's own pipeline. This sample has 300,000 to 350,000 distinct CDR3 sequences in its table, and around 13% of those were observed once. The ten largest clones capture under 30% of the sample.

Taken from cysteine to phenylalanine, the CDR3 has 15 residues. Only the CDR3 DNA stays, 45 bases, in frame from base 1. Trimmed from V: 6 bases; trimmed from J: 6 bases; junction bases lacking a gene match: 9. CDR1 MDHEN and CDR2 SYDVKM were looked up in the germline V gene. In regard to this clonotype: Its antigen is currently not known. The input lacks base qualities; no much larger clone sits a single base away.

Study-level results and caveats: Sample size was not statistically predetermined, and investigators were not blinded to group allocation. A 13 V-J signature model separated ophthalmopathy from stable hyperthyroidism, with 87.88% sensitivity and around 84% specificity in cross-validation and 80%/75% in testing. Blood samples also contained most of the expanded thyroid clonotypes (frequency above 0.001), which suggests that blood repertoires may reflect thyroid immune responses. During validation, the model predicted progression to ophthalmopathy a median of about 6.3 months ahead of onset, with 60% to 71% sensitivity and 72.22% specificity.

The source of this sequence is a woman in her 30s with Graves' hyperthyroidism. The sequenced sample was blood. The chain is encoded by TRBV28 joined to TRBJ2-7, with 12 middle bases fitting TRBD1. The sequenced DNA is TGTGCCAGCAGACCGACGGGACAGGGGGCTTTCGAGCAGTACTTC. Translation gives CASRPTGQGAFEQYF.